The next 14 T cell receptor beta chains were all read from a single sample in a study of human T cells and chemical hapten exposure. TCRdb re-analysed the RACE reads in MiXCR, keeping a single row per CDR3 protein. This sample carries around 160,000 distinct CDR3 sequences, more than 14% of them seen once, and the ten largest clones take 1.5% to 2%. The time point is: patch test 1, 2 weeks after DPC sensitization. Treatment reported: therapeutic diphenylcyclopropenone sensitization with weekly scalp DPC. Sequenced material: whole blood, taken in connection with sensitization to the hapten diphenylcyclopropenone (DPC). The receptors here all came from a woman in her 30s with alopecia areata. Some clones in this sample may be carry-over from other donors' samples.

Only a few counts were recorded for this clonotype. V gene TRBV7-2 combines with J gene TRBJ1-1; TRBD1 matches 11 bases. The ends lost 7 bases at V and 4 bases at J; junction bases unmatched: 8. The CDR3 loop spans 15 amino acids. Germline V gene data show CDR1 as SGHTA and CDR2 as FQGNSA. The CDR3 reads CASKLGQGVGTEAFF. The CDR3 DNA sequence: TGTGCCAGCAAGCTGGGACAGGGGGTTGGCACTGAAGCTTTCTTT.

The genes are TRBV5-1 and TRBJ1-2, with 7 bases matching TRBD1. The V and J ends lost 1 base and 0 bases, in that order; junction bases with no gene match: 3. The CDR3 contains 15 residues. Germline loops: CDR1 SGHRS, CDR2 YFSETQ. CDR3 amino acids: CASSLSGTANYGYTF. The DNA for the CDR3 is TGCGCCAGCAGCTTGTCCGGGACAGCTAACTATGGCTACACCTTC. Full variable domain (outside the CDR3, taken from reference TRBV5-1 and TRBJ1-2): KAGVTQTPRYLIKTRGQQVTLSCSPISGHRSVSWYQQTPGQGLQFLFEYFSETQRNKGNFPGRFSGRQFSNSRSEMNVSTLELGDSALYLCASSLSGTANYGYTFGSGTRLTVV.

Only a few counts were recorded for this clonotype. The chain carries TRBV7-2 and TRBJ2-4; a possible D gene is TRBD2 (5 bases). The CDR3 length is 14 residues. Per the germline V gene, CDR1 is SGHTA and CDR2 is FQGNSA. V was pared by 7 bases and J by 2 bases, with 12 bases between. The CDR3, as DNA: TGTGCCAGCACCCCCGGAGGCTCCAAAAACATTCAGTACTTC. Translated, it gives CASTPGGSKNIQYF.

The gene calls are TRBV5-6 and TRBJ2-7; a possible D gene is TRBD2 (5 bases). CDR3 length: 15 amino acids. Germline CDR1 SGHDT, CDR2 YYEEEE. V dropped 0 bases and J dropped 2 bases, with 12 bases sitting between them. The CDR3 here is CASSLAGSVTYEQYF. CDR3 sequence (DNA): TGTGCCAGCAGCTTGGCGGGATCAGTTACCTACGAGCAGTACTTC.

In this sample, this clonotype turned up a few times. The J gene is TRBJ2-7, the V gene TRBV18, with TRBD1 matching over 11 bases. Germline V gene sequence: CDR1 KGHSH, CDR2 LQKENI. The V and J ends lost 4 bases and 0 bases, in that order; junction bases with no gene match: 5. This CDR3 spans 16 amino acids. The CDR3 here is CASSRGGQGASYEQYF. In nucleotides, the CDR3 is TGTGCCAGCTCACGGGGTGGACAGGGGGCCTCCTACGAGCAGTACTTC.

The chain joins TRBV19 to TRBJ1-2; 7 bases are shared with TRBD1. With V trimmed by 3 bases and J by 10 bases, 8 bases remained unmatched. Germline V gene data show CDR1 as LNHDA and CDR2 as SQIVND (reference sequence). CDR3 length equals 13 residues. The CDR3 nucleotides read TGTGCCAGTAGTATCCAGACAGGGTTGGACTACACCTTC. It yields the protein CASSIQTGLDYTF.

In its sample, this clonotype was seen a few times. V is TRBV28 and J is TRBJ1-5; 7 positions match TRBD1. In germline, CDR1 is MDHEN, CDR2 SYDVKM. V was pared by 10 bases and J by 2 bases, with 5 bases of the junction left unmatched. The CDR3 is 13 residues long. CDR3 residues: CATSDRGNQPQHF. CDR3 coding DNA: TGTGCCACCAGCGACAGGGGCAATCAGCCCCAGCATTTT.

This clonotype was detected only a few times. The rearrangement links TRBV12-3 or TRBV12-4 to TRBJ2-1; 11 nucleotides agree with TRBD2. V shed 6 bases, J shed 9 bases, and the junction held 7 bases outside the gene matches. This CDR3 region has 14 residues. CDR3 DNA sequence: TGTGCCAGCAGAATTAGCGGGAGGGCCACTGAGCAGTTCTTC. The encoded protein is CASRISGRATEQFF.

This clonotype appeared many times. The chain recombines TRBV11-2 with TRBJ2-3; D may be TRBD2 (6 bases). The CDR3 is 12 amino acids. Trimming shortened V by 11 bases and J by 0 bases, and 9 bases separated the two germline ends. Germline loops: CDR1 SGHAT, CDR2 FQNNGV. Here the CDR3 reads CASSGSTDTQYF. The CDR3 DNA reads TGTGCCTCCAGCGGGAGCACAGATACGCAGTATTTT.

This CDR3 reads CASSLRVVNEQFF. In DNA form, the CDR3 reads TGTGCCAGCAGTTTACGGGTAGTCAATGAGCAGTTCTTC. The chain carries TRBV28 and TRBJ2-1; D uncertain. There are 13 residues in the CDR3. Trimming pared 2 bases from V and 6 bases from J, leaving 8 bases between. Germline values: CDR1 MDHEN, CDR2 SYDVKM.

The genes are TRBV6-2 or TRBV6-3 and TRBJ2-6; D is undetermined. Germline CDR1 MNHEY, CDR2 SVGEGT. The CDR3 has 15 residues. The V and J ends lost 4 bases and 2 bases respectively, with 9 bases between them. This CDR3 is CASSSPGAGANVLTF. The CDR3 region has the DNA TGTGCCAGCAGTTCCCCAGGAGCTGGGGCCAACGTCCTGACTTTC.

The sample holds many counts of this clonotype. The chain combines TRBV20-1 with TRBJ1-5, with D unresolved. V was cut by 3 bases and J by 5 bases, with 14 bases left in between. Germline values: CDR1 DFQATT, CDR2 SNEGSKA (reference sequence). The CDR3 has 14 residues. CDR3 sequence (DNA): TGCAGTGCTAGCTTGGGCGTTGGCTATCAGCCCCAGCATTTT. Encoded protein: CSASLGVGYQPQHF.

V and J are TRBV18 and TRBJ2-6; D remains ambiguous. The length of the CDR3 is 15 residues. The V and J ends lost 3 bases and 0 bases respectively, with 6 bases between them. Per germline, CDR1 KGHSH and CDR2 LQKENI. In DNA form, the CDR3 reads TGTGCCAGCTCACCGTCTATCTCTGGGGCCAACGTCCTGACTTTC. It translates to CASSPSISGANVLTF.

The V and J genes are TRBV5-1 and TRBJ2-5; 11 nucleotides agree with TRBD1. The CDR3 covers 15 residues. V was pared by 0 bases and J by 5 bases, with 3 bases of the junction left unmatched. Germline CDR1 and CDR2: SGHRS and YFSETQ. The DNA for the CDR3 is TGCGCCAGCAGCTTGGGGACAGGGGGCCGGGAGACCCAGTACTTC. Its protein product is CASSLGTGGRETQYF. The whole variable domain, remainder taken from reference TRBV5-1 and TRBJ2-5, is KAGVTQTPRYLIKTRGQQVTLSCSPISGHRSVSWYQQTPGQGLQFLFEYFSETQRNKGNFPGRFSGRQFSNSRSEMNVSTLELGDSALYLCASSLGTGGRETQYFGPGTRLLVL.